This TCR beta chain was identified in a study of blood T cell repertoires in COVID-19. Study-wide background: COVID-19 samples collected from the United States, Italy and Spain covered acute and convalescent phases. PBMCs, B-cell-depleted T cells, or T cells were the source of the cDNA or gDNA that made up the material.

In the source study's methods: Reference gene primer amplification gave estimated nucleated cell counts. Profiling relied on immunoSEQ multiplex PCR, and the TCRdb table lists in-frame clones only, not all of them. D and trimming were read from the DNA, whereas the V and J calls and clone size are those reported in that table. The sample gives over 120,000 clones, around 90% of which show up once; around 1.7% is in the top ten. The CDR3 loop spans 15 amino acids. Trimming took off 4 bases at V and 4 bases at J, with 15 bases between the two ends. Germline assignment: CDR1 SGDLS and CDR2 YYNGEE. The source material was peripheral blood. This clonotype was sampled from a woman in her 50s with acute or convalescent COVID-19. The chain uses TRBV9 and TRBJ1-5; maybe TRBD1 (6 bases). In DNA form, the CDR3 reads TGTGCCAGCAGCCCCTCCGGGACACCTAATCAGCCCCAGCATTTT. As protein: CASSPSGTPNQPQHF.